The 19 T cell receptor beta chains reported below all come from one sample, sequenced in a study of blood T cells in healthy people across ages. The authors ran a second PCR of about 6 to 11 cycles using a sample-barcoded 5' primer and a J-beta primer mix. One entry per CDR3 protein, called by TCRdb with MiXCR from the 5' RACE reads. Of 600,000 to 900,000 distinct CDR3 sequences in the sample, around 24% were seen once. These sequences were also reported in another study, on T cells of mothers and their children.

The sequenced sample consisted of blood. The receptors were gathered from a boy younger than 18 in good health.

The chain recombines TRBV11-2 with TRBJ2-2, with 9 bases aligning to TRBD1. The CDR3 is 16 residues long. Germline loops: CDR1 SGHAT, CDR2 FQNNGV. The junction had 8 bases not matched to a gene; V was cut back by 6 bases and J by 3 bases. The CDR3 region has the DNA TGTGCCAGCAGAGTGCCGGGACAGGGTGACACCGGGGAGCTGTTTTTT. Its translation: CASRVPGQGDTGELFF. Complete variable domain (other parts from reference TRBV11-2 and TRBJ2-2): EAGVAQSPRYKIIEKRQSVAFWCNPISGHATLYWYQQILGQGPKLLIQFQNNGVVDDSQLPKDRFSAERLKGVDSTLKIQPAKLEDSAVYLCASRVPGQGDTGELFFGEGSRLTVL.

This clonotype has more than one count but fewer than ten. The gene calls are TRBV20-1 and TRBJ2-1; TRBD2 aligns across 8 bases. The J call may not be correct, given that the DNA end is closer to TRBJ2-5. Per germline, CDR1 DFQATT and CDR2 SNEGSKA (reference sequence). The CDR3 spans 13 residues. In DNA, the CDR3 is TGCAGTGCGGACCCGGGGGGGCAAGAGACCCAGTACTTC. This translates into CSADPGGQETQYF.

The CDR3 DNA sequence: TGTGCCAGTAGCTCCGGGTCGACCTACAATGAGCAGTTCTTC. Encoded protein: CASSSGSTYNEQFF. This chain uses TRBV28 with TRBJ2-1; no clear D. Germline V CDR1 and CDR2: MDHEN, SYDVKM. This CDR3 comprises 14 residues. The ends were cut back, 9 bases at V and 2 bases at J, with 14 bases in the middle.

This clonotype has a handful of counts. V and J are TRBV6-1 and TRBJ2-7, with TRBD1 matching over 7 bases. The germline CDR1 and CDR2 sequences are MNHNS and SASEGT. The CDR3 extends over 13 amino acids. V shed 10 bases and J 2 bases; nucleotides not matched to a gene: 8. CDR3 in amino acids: CATGQDPTYEQYF. The CDR3 bases are TGTGCCACCGGACAGGACCCGACCTACGAGCAGTACTTC.

The chain employs TRBV18 and TRBJ2-6; the D gene is possibly TRBD2 (5 bases). Trimming stripped 1 base from V and 0 bases from J, with 10 bases between. The germline CDR1 and CDR2 sequences are KGHSH and LQKENI. CDR3 length equals 17 residues. The CDR3 nucleotides read TGTGCCAGCTCACCACAGGAGGCCATCTCTGGGGCCAACGTCCTGACTTTC. It encodes CASSPQEAISGANVLTF.

The V and J genes are TRBV4-1 and TRBJ2-3; TRBD2 agrees at 8 bases. CDR1 and CDR2 (germline): MGHRA, YSYEKL. CDR3 length: 18 amino acids. J was trimmed by 8 bases and V by 0 bases; bases with no gene match: 16. CDR3 in DNA: TGCGCCAGCAGCCAAGATTCCAGGACTAGCTCACGTCGGGCTACGCAGTATTTT. This encodes CASSQDSRTSSRRATQYF.

The chain carries TRBV5-1 and TRBJ2-7; 11 bases are a match to TRBD2. The CDR3 extends over 16 amino acids. The V gene end was trimmed by 4 bases and the J gene end by 5 bases; junction bases not matched to a gene: 11. CDR1 SGHRS and CDR2 YFSETQ come from the germline V gene. CDR3 coding DNA: TGCGCCAGCAGCGCTGATAGCGGGAGGGCTTTGGACGAGCAGTACTTC. Translated, it gives CASSADSGRALDEQYF.

This clonotype appeared a few times. This chain uses TRBV4-1 with TRBJ2-5; TRBD1 might be the D (5 bases). The DNA end favors TRBJ2-7, so the J call may be wrong. This CDR3 has 15 residues. Germline lookup yields CDR1 MGHRA and CDR2 YSYEKL. The CDR3 sequence is CASSQGHAGSYEQYF. DNA of the CDR3: TGCGCCAGCAGCCAAGGCCATGCAGGGTCCTACGAGCAGTACTTC.

The chain couples TRBV29-1 to TRBJ2-5; D gene ambiguous. The J call may be wrong; the DNA end is better matched by TRBJ2-7. CDR3 size: 13 residues. Germline loops: CDR1 SQVTM, CDR2 ANQGSEA. The CDR3 sequence: CSAAPQDGYEQYF. The DNA for the CDR3 is TGCAGCGCCGCCCCCCAGGACGGTTACGAGCAGTACTTC.

The gene calls are TRBV6-1 and TRBJ2-5; TRBD2 aligns across 9 bases. The CDR3 spans 17 residues. J lost 3 bases, V lost 6 bases, and 14 bases had no gene match. Germline-derived CDR1 and CDR2 are MNHNS and SASEGT. CDR3 in DNA: TGTGCCAGCAGCCGTAGTCGCGGGGTAGCGGGGGAAGAGACCCAGTACTTC. This translates into CASSRSRGVAGEETQYF.

A remark on this clonotype: The junction differs from germline at one of its ends, possibly a read error. The chain is built from TRBV12-5 and TRBJ2-5; 11 bases are shared with TRBD1. The J call could be wrong; TRBJ2-1 is a better fit for the DNA end. This CDR3 spans 16 amino acids. CDR1 LGHNT and CDR2 FRNRAP come from the germline V gene. The CDR3 loop reads CASGLVAGDRGNEQFF. CDR3 DNA sequence: TGTGCTAGTGGCTTGGTGGCGGGGGACAGGGGGAATGAGCAGTTCTTC.

The chain carries TRBV20-1 and TRBJ2-4, with D perhaps TRBD1 (5 bases). Trimming pared 1 base from V and 4 bases from J, leaving 23 bases between. This CDR3 has 18 amino acids. Germline CDR1 and CDR2: DFQATT and SNEGSKA (reference sequence). The CDR3 reads CSARARYLGRSPKNIQYF. In nucleotides, the CDR3 is TGCAGTGCTAGAGCCCGTTATTTGGGGCGATCTCCAAAAAACATTCAGTACTTC.

This clonotype was detected a few times. J is TRBJ2-7 and V is TRBV9; TRBD1 is a possible D gene (6 bases). The germline V gene encodes CDR1 SGDLS and CDR2 YYNGEE. The CDR3 is 14 amino acids. V shed 2 bases and J shed 3 bases, with 12 bases lying between them. The CDR3 sequence: CASSVRDKYYEQYF. The CDR3 nucleotides are TGTGCCAGCAGCGTCCGGGACAAGTACTACGAGCAGTACTTC.

In this sample, this clonotype turned up a few times. The rearrangement uses TRBV4-3 and TRBJ2-7; D call uncertain. Trimming took 3 bases from V and 6 from J, leaving 9 bases between them. The CDR3 has 12 amino acids. CDR1 LGHNA and CDR2 YSLEER come from the germline V gene. CDR3 DNA: TGCGCCAGCAGCCAGGGCTTTAGCGAGCAGTACTTC. This codes for CASSQGFSEQYF.

A few counts support this clonotype. The chain employs TRBV20-1 and TRBJ1-2; D perhaps matches TRBD1 (5 bases). The CDR3 is 14 residues long. The germline V and J ends were trimmed by 6 bases and 4 bases, with 18 bases remaining between them. The germline CDR1 and CDR2 sequences are DFQATT and SNEGSKA (reference sequence). The chain's CDR3 is CSAVPRGSRYGYTF. The DNA of the CDR3 is TGCAGTGCGGTACCAAGGGGCTCCCGCTATGGCTACACCTTC.

This clonotype was seen more than once but under ten times. The chain combines TRBV25-1 with TRBJ1-4; 8 positions agree with TRBD1. Per the germline V gene, CDR1 is MGHDK and CDR2 is SYGVNS. The trim removed 4 bases at V and 3 bases at J, leaving 10 bases unmatched. This CDR3 is built from 17 residues. DNA of the CDR3: TGTGCCAGCAGTGGTCAGGGGGCGTGGAGGGCTAATGAAAAACTGTTTTTT. Translating gives CASSGQGAWRANEKLFF.

In its sample, this clonotype was seen many times. The rearrangement joins TRBV7-2 to TRBJ2-5; D is perhaps TRBD2 (6 bases). V was pared by 4 bases and J by 2 bases, with 11 bases between. CDR3 size: 14 residues. Germline-derived CDR1 and CDR2 are SGHTA and FQGNSA. DNA for the CDR3: TGTGCCAGCAGCTCTGGGGGGTATCAAGAGACCCAGTACTTC. It yields the protein CASSSGGYQETQYF.

Only a few counts were recorded for this clonotype. V gene TRBV6-2 or TRBV6-3 combines with J gene TRBJ2-5; 7 nucleotides line up with TRBD2. The end of the DNA is better explained by TRBJ2-1, so the J call may be wrong. Germline V gene data show CDR1 as MNHEY and CDR2 as SVGEGT. This CDR3 region has 16 residues. The CDR3 DNA follows: TGTGCCAGCAGCTCTCCGGGGAGCGGGATCATGATTGAACAGTTCTTC. Translation gives CASSSPGSGIMIEQFF.

V usage is TRBV12-5 and J usage is TRBJ2-5; no firm D call. Trimming stripped 1 base from V and 5 bases from J, with 14 bases between. This CDR3 is built from 15 residues. Germline V gives CDR1 LGHNT, CDR2 FRNRAP. The CDR3 DNA follows: TGTGCTAGTGGTTTGGACGGACCAGTTGTTGAGACCCAGTACTTC. Translating gives CASGLDGPVVETQYF.